A single sample is the source of the 28 T cell receptor beta chains below, sequenced in a study of blood T cell repertoires in COVID-19. The repertoire was sequenced with immunoSEQ multiplex PCR; TCRdb's copy has only in-frame clones and lacks some. This sample has under 250,000 clones, with roughly 85% found just once. The specimen was peripheral blood. The receptors shown here come from a woman younger than 30 with acute or convalescent COVID-19.

The chain couples TRBV6-5 to TRBJ2-7; maybe TRBD1 (6 bases). V lost 2 bases, J lost 3 bases, and 11 bases lay in between. The length of the CDR3 is 14 residues. Germline V gives CDR1 MNHEY, CDR2 SVGAGI. This chain's CDR3 is CASSYGDKNYEQYF. DNA for the CDR3: TGTGCCAGCAGTTACGGGGACAAGAACTACGAGCAGTACTTC.

The rearrangement uses TRBV21-1 and TRBJ2-1; TRBD2 is the table's D call, not checked against the DNA. TRBV21-1 is a recognized pseudogene. The CDR3 is 16 residues long. The CDR3 loop is CASSKESASSYNEQFF. The CDR3 region has the DNA TGTGCCAGCAGCAAAGAAAGCGCCTCCTCCTACAATGAGCAGTTCTTC.

V usage is TRBV27 and J usage is TRBJ2-7, with a tentative D call TRBD2 (6 bases). The CDR3 is 15 amino acids. Trimming removed 3 bases from V and 4 bases from J, with 16 bases in between. Germline-derived CDR1 and CDR2 are MNHEY and SMNVEV (reference sequence). CDR3 protein: CASSFDPGSGYEQYF. CDR3 nucleotide sequence: TGTGCCAGCAGTTTTGATCCCGGGAGTGGTTACGAGCAGTACTTC.

The V call is TRBV20-1, the J call TRBJ2-7; 12 bases are shared with TRBD2. V lost 3 bases and J lost 7; bases outside the gene matches: 16. CDR3 length: 17 residues. CDR1 and CDR2 (germline): DFQATT, SNEGSKA (reference sequence). The CDR3 DNA follows: TGCAGTGCTAGTCCCCACCTAGCGGGAGGGACTTCCGGGGAGCAGTACTTC. This encodes CSASPHLAGGTSGEQYF.

V usage is TRBV30 and J usage is TRBJ2-1; tentative D call: TRBD2 (6 bases). Germline lookup yields CDR1 GTSNPN and CDR2 SVGIG (reference sequence). CDR3 length: 14 amino acids. Trimming removed 7 bases at V and 2 bases at J, with 15 bases between. The CDR3 reads CASSTGVPYNEQFF. The CDR3 bases are TGTGCCTCCTCGACGGGAGTCCCCTACAATGAGCAGTTCTTC. The whole variable domain, filled in from reference TRBV30 and TRBJ2-1, reads SQTIHQWPATLVQPVGSPLSLECTVEGTSNPNLYWYRQAAGRGLQLLFYSVGIGQISSEVPQNLSASRPQDRQFILSSKKLLLSDSGFYLCASSTGVPYNEQFFGPGTRLTVL.

The chain employs TRBV5-8 and TRBJ1-5, with D possibly TRBD1 on 5 matching bases. CDR1 and CDR2 from the germline V gene are SGHTS and YDEGEE. CDR3 length equals 15 residues. Trimming took 3 bases from V and 2 from J, leaving 12 bases between them. The CDR3 here is CASSWGQSGNQPQHF. The DNA for the CDR3 is TGTGCCAGCAGCTGGGGCCAGAGCGGCAATCAGCCCCAGCATTTT. Full variable domain (remainder filled in from reference TRBV5-8 and TRBJ1-5): EAGVTQSPTHLIKTRGQQATLRCSPISGHTSVYWYQQALGLGLQFLLWYDEGEERNRGNFPPRFSGRQFPNYSSELNVNALELEDSALYLCASSWGQSGNQPQHFGDGTRLSIL.

This clone was detected only a few times. The chain couples TRBV19 to TRBJ2-1; TRBD2 agrees at 14 bases. Germline loops: CDR1 LNHDA, CDR2 SQIVND (reference sequence). V lost 5 bases to trimming and J lost 4 bases; unmatched junction nucleotides: 4. This CDR3 has 16 residues. For the CDR3, the DNA is TGTGCCAGTAGTCCCGGGACTAGCGGGGGATACAATGAGCAGTTCTTC. Amino acid sequence: CASSPGTSGGYNEQFF.

The rearrangement uses TRBV27 and TRBJ2-1; the match to TRBD1 covers 11 bases. Losses at the gene ends were 6 bases for V and 2 bases for J; bases not matched to a gene: 15. CDR3 length: 19 residues. From germline, CDR1 is MNHEY and CDR2 SMNVEV (reference sequence). The CDR3 bases are TGTGCCAGCAGCCGCCGGGACAGGGGGTTGAGACCCACCTACAATGAGCAGTTCTTC. Translating it yields CASSRRDRGLRPTYNEQFF.

The chain combines TRBV6-5 with TRBJ1-4; tentative D call: TRBD1 (5 bases). The CDR3 is made up of 15 amino acids. V dropped 10 bases and J dropped 4 bases, with 19 bases sitting between them. Germline V gene data show CDR1 as MNHEY and CDR2 as SVGAGI. The CDR3, as DNA: TGTGCCACCCTGAGAACAGGTTCGGGTAATGAAAAACTGTTTTTT. Protein: CATLRTGSGNEKLFF.

V usage is TRBV7-9 and J usage is TRBJ2-7, with D maybe TRBD2 (6 bases). Germline lookup yields CDR1 SEHNR and CDR2 FQNEAQ (reference sequence). The ends were cut back, 2 bases at V and 0 bases at J, with 17 bases in the middle. The CDR3 has 17 amino acids. The CDR3 coding sequence is TGTGCCAGCAGCTTATCTGATGGGGACTGGACCTCCTACGAGCAGTACTTC. Amino acid sequence: CASSLSDGDWTSYEQYF.

The chain carries TRBV27 and TRBJ1-1; TRBD1 is a possible D gene (5 bases). The CDR3 is 17 amino acids. The V end lost 3 bases, the J end lost 4 bases, and 21 bases lay between the germline ends. Germline values: CDR1 MNHEY, CDR2 SMNVEV (reference sequence). The CDR3 sequence: CASSFRSGVKYGTEAFF. In DNA, the CDR3 is TGTGCCAGCAGTTTTAGGTCGGGGGTTAAGTATGGCACTGAAGCTTTCTTT.

The rearrangement uses TRBV5-1 and TRBJ1-2; a possible D gene is TRBD1 (5 bases). The CDR3 sequence is 14 residues long. Germline V gene lookup returns CDR1 SGHRS and CDR2 YFSETQ. Trimming pared 0 bases from V and 6 bases from J, leaving 12 bases between. DNA of the CDR3: TGCGCCAGCAGCTTGGATCCGGGGGGGAATGGCTACACCTTC. Its protein product is CASSLDPGGNGYTF.

This chain links TRBV7-8 with TRBJ2-3, with TRBD1 identical over 7 bases. J lost 3 bases, V lost 3 bases, and 6 bases had no gene match. Germline assignment: CDR1 SGHVS and CDR2 FQNEAQ. The CDR3 sequence is 15 residues long. CDR3 nucleotides: TGTGCCAGCAGCTTGTTGACAGGGATGACAGATACGCAGTATTTT. Translating it yields CASSLLTGMTDTQYF.

This clone was picked up one time. V is TRBV2 and J is TRBJ1-1; 8 nucleotides agree with TRBD1. CDR3 length: 17 residues. Germline CDR1 and CDR2: SNHLY and FYNNEI. The ends lost 5 bases at V and 0 bases at J; junction bases unmatched: 11. This CDR3 is CASSIGPTGEMNTEAFF. In nucleotides, the CDR3 is TGTGCCAGCAGTATAGGACCGACAGGGGAGATGAACACTGAAGCTTTCTTT.

The chain couples TRBV6-5 to TRBJ1-2; D is perhaps TRBD1 (6 bases). Germline V lookup: CDR1 MNHEY, CDR2 SVGAGI. V lost 3 bases, J lost 4 bases, and 12 bases lay in between. The CDR3 covers 14 residues. The chain's CDR3 is CASSYRDTGYGYTF. CDR3 coding DNA: TGTGCCAGCAGTTATCGGGACACGGGCTATGGCTACACCTTC.

This clone was seen a single time. This CDR3 is also generated by other DNA sequences in the sample. The genes are TRBV9 and TRBJ2-7, with TRBD1 as a possible D gene (5 bases). V dropped 0 bases and J dropped 1 base, with 8 bases sitting between them. Germline assignment: CDR1 SGDLS and CDR2 YYNGEE. The CDR3 is 14 amino acids. The CDR3 DNA is TGTGCCAGCAGCGTAGCCTCAGGGTCCTACGAGCAGTACTTC. Translation gives CASSVASGSYEQYF.

This clone occurred a few times. The rearrangement uses TRBV30 and TRBJ1-2, with D possibly being TRBD1 (6 bases). The V gene lost 0 bases and the J gene lost 8 bases, with 13 bases spanning the gap. The CDR3 has 13 residues. Germline V gene lookup returns CDR1 GTSNPN and CDR2 SVGIG (reference sequence). CDR3 sequence (DNA): TGTGCCTGGAGTGTACCACAGGGATGGGGCTACACCTTC. Translating it yields CAWSVPQGWGYTF.

On this clone: The same CDR3 arises from other DNA sequences in this sample as well. This chain joins TRBV18 and TRBJ2-7, with 8 bases fitting TRBD1. The CDR3 consists of 13 residues. Germline CDR1 KGHSH, CDR2 LQKENI. V shed 2 bases, J shed 4 bases, and the junction held 1 base outside the gene matches. Here the CDR3 reads CASSPNRGYEQYF. The CDR3 DNA reads as TGTGCCAGCTCACCAAACAGGGGGTACGAGCAGTACTTC.

V usage is TRBV19 and J usage is TRBJ1-4; 7 bases are a match to TRBD1. This CDR3 is 16 amino acids long. The germline gives CDR1 LNHDA, CDR2 SQIVND (reference sequence). V lost 5 bases and J lost 6; bases outside the gene matches: 12. The CDR3 DNA is TGTGCCAGTAGTTATTTTTTGGGACAGAGGGATGAAAAACTGTTTTTT. Translating gives CASSYFLGQRDEKLFF.

DNA for the CDR3: TGTGCCAGCAGTTTATTGCGGGGGCGGGGGTCGAACACCGGGGAGCTGTTTTTT. This sequence encodes CASSLLRGRGSNTGELFF. The rearrangement joins TRBV28 to TRBJ2-2, with D possibly being TRBD2 (7 bases). CDR3 length: 18 residues. V lost 1 base and J lost 0, with 15 bases in between. Germline CDR1 reads MDHEN; CDR2 reads SYDVKM.

The rearrangement joins TRBV7-3 to TRBJ2-1, with 7 bases identical to TRBD2. Germline V lookup: CDR1 SGHTA, CDR2 FQGTGA. V lost 1 base to trimming and J lost 7 bases; unmatched junction nucleotides: 10. The CDR3 consists of 16 residues. Written as DNA, the CDR3 is TGTGCCAGCAGCTTAAGGGCGGGAGCGGGTAGGAATGAGCAGTTCTTC. Its translation is CASSLRAGAGRNEQFF.

The V call is TRBV28, the J call TRBJ2-2; D might be TRBD1 (5 bases). V was shortened by 10 bases and J by 0 bases, with 9 bases between the two germline ends. Germline V gives CDR1 MDHEN, CDR2 SYDVKM. The CDR3 extends over 13 amino acids. CDR3 sequence: CAITQANTGELFF. CDR3 DNA: TGTGCCATCACACAGGCGAACACCGGGGAGCTGTTTTTT.

J is TRBJ1-2 and V is TRBV21-1; the table names TRBD1, a call not compared with the DNA. TRBV21-1 is flagged as a pseudogene. This CDR3 contains 15 residues. The CDR3 region has the DNA TGTGCCAGCAACCCGTGGGGACAGGGGTTCGGTGGCTACACCTTC. This sequence encodes CASNPWGQGFGGYTF.

This rearrangement joins TRBV11-2 to TRBJ2-1; the match to TRBD2 covers 15 bases. V lost 4 bases to trimming and J lost 4 bases; unmatched junction nucleotides: 5. CDR1 and CDR2 (germline): SGHAT, FQNNGV. The CDR3 has 17 residues. CDR3 coding DNA: TGTGCCAGCAGCTGGGGGACTAGCGGGAGGCTTTACAATGAGCAGTTCTTC. Translation: CASSWGTSGRLYNEQFF.

This chain uses TRBV5-6 with TRBJ2-5; 7 positions match TRBD2. J lost 5 bases, V lost 3 bases, and 10 bases had no gene match. Germline values: CDR1 SGHDT, CDR2 YYEEEE. The CDR3 covers 15 residues. CDR3 nucleotide sequence: TGTGCCAGCAGCTGGGAGGGGAGGGCCGGGGAGACCCAGTACTTC. Translated: CASSWEGRAGETQYF. The full variable domain, completed using reference TRBV5-6 and TRBJ2-5, is DAGVTQSPTHLIKTRGQQVTLRCSPKSGHDTVSWYQQALGQGPQFIFQYYEEEERQRGNFPDRFSGHQFPNYSSELNVNALLLGDSALYLCASSWEGRAGETQYFGPGTRLLVL.

This clone was picked up a small number of times. This rearrangement joins TRBV7-2 to TRBJ1-1; the D is unclear. The V gene lost 6 bases and the J gene lost 2 bases, with 7 bases spanning the gap. The V gene's germline CDR1 is SGHTA and CDR2 FQGNSA. This CDR3 is built from 12 residues. The CDR3 is CASSYYNTEAFF. DNA for the CDR3: TGTGCCAGCAGTTATTATAACACTGAAGCTTTCTTT.

This chain joins TRBV7-8 and TRBJ1-1, with no clear D. Germline V gene data show CDR1 as SGHVS and CDR2 as FQNEAQ. The CDR3 is 19 amino acids. Trimming pared 1 base from V and 1 base from J, leaving 22 bases between. CDR3 sequence (DNA): TGTGCCAGCAGCTTAGGGAGGATCATCCGCGGACTTGGGAACACTGAAGCTTTCTTT. Translating it yields CASSLGRIIRGLGNTEAFF.

The rearrangement uses TRBV24-1 and TRBJ2-3; D uncertain. Per germline, CDR1 KGHDR and CDR2 SFDVKD. CDR3 length: 12 amino acids. Trimming removed 9 bases from V and 3 bases from J, with 9 bases in between. This chain's CDR3 is CATSSETDTQYF. Written as DNA, the CDR3 is TGTGCCACCTCGAGTGAGACAGATACGCAGTATTTT.